Below are 10 T cell receptor beta chains sequenced from a single sample in a study of Tregs in tolerant kidney transplant recipients. Using immunoSEQ multiplex PCR, the repertoire was profiled, and TCRdb retains in-frame clones only, with some absent. The repertoire holds approximately 50,000 clones, with roughly nine tenths as singletons. The nonmyeloablative bone marrow transplants came from related graft donors, with transient mixed chimerism. Sequences were derived from CD8+ T cells from blood (PBMCs), sampled 24 months after the transplant. The receptors were gathered from a human patient who received a combined kidney and bone marrow transplant. Part of the T cells may come from the graft donor.

V is TRBV4-3 and J is TRBJ1-5; D might be TRBD1 (6 bases). The CDR3 has 16 residues. CDR1 LGHNA and CDR2 YSLEER come from the germline V gene. V was shortened by 2 bases and J by 0 bases, with 11 bases between the two germline ends. The DNA for the CDR3 is TGCGCCAGCAGCCAACCCCCGGACAGTAGCAATCAGCCCCAGCATTTT. Amino acids: CASSQPPDSSNQPQHF.

This sequence joins TRBV20-1 and TRBJ1-2; D may be TRBD1 (5 bases). The CDR3 is 11 residues long. Looked up from germline, CDR1 is DFQATT and CDR2 is SNEGSKA (reference sequence). The ends were cut back, 8 bases at V and 2 bases at J, with 9 bases in the middle. The CDR3 DNA reads TGCAGTTCCAGGGTGAACTATGGCTACACCTTC. This codes for CSSRVNYGYTF.

J is TRBJ2-1 and V is TRBV7-9; TRBD1 might be the D (5 bases). Trimming took off 1 base at V and 8 bases at J, with 12 bases between the two ends. This CDR3 has 14 amino acids. Germline-derived CDR1 and CDR2 are SEHNR and FQNEAQ (reference sequence). The CDR3: CASSLGYRTDEQFF. In nucleotides, the CDR3 is TGTGCCAGCAGCTTAGGCTACAGGACCGATGAGCAGTTCTTC.

V is TRBV9 and J is TRBJ2-7; maybe TRBD1 (6 bases). CDR1 is SGDLS and CDR2 is YYNGEE in the germline V gene. V lost 1 base and J 1 base, leaving 12 bases between the germline ends. This CDR3 has 15 amino acids. In nucleotides, the CDR3 is TGTGCCAGCAGCGTATCCGGGACATCTTCCTACGAGCAGTACTTC. This sequence encodes CASSVSGTSSYEQYF.

The chain uses TRBV11-3 and TRBJ2-5; 10 bases match TRBD2. The length of the CDR3 is 17 residues. Trimming cost V 1 base and J 5 bases; bases outside gene matches: 10. The germline V gene has CDR1 SGHNT and CDR2 YENEEA. The CDR3 region has the DNA TGTGCCAGCAGCTTAGTCGTTTTAGCGGGAGGAGAGGAGACCCAGTACTTC. This gives the protein CASSLVVLAGGEETQYF.

The chain recombines TRBV30 with TRBJ2-5; TRBD1 is a possible D gene (5 bases). Per the germline V gene, CDR1 is GTSNPN and CDR2 is SVGIG (reference sequence). CDR3 size: 12 residues. V was clipped by 3 bases and J by 2 bases, with 7 bases between them. For the CDR3, the DNA is TGTGCCTGGAGAGACAGTCAAGAGACCCAGTACTTC. Translating it yields CAWRDSQETQYF. The complete variable domain, with remaining parts taken from reference TRBV30 and TRBJ2-5, reads SQTIHQWPATLVQPVGSPLSLECTVEGTSNPNLYWYRQAAGRGLQLLFYSVGIGQISSEVPQNLSASRPQDRQFILSSKKLLLSDSGFYLCAWRDSQETQYFGPGTRLLVL.

The V call is TRBV21-1, the J call TRBJ2-1; the D call in the table, TRBD1, was not verified against the DNA. TRBV21-1 is tagged as a pseudogene. CDR3 length: 15 residues. In DNA form, the CDR3 reads TGTGCCAGCAGCACCAATTGGGGACAGTCGCCTGAGCAGTTCTTC. This encodes CASSTNWGQSPEQFF.

The gene calls are TRBV7-9 and TRBJ2-2, with 9 nucleotides matching TRBD1. This CDR3 has 13 amino acids. After removal of 9 bases from V and 5 bases from J, the junction contained 4 bases not matched to a gene. Germline V CDR1 and CDR2: SEHNR, FQNEAQ (reference sequence). The CDR3 coding sequence is TGTGCCAGACAGGGGGCGGATACCGGGGAGCTGTTTTTT. It translates to CARQGADTGELFF.

This clone appeared once. The rearrangement uses TRBV5-5 and TRBJ1-5; 9 bases are a match to TRBD1. J was trimmed by 7 bases and V by 2 bases; bases with no gene match: 4. Germline loops: CDR1 SGHKS, CDR2 YYEKEE (reference sequence). CDR3 length: 14 amino acids. The CDR3 sequence: CASSFWDRVQPQHF. For the CDR3, the DNA is TGTGCCAGCAGCTTCTGGGACAGGGTCCAGCCCCAGCATTTT.

The chain couples TRBV7-3 to TRBJ1-1, with D possibly being TRBD1 (5 bases). The CDR3 length is 13 residues. Deletions cut 5 bases from V and 5 bases from J, with 12 bases between. The germline V gene has CDR1 SGHTA and CDR2 FQGTGA. This CDR3 is CASSVTGATEAFF. The DNA for the CDR3 is TGTGCCAGCAGCGTCACAGGAGCTACTGAAGCTTTCTTT.